A single sample gave rise to the 3 T cell receptor beta chains below, sequenced in a study of response to subunit inactivated influenza vaccine. TCRdb re-derived calls from the RT-PCR reads in MiXCR, one entry per CDR3 protein. The table includes about 150,000 distinct CDR3 sequences, over 8.5% detected once. The sequenced sample was CD8+ T cells sorted from PBMCs, obtained less than 30 months after vaccination. Receptors originate from a man aged 45-69 years who received an inactivated influenza vaccine.

This clonotype was seen at least ten times. V usage is TRBV7-9 and J usage is TRBJ1-5; D is perhaps TRBD1 (6 bases). The CDR3 loop spans 13 amino acids. The germline V and J ends were trimmed by 5 bases and 7 bases, with 12 bases remaining between them. CDR1 and CDR2 (germline): SEHNR, FQNEAQ (reference sequence). This chain's CDR3 is CASSPGTQQPQHF. As DNA, the CDR3 is TGTGCCAGCAGCCCCGGGACACAACAGCCCCAGCATTTT.

The V and J genes are TRBV15 and TRBJ1-5; D not certain. V was shortened by 7 bases and J by 0 bases, with 10 bases between the two germline ends. CDR1 and CDR2 (germline): LNHNV, YYDKDF (reference sequence). This CDR3 region has 14 residues. The CDR3 DNA sequence: TGTGCCACCAATGACGGTTATAGCAATCAGCCCCAGCATTTT. Translation gives CATNDGYSNQPQHF.

This clonotype was counted only a few times. The chain carries TRBV28 and TRBJ1-2; a possible D gene is TRBD1 (6 bases). The V end lost 6 bases, the J end lost 4 bases, and 15 bases lay between the germline ends. Germline values: CDR1 MDHEN, CDR2 SYDVKM. There are 14 residues in the CDR3. The CDR3 protein is CASSPSTGSYGYTF. CDR3 sequence (DNA): TGTGCCAGCAGCCCCTCTACAGGGAGCTATGGCTACACCTTC.